The 21 T cell receptor beta chains below all came from one sample that was sequenced in a study of control samples from healthy donors and cancer patients. Using immunoSEQ multiplex PCR, the repertoire was profiled, and TCRdb retains in-frame clones only, with some absent. The data show roughly 170,000 clones, with around 94% seen just once and 1.3% to 1.5% held by the top ten. The sample taken for sequencing was blood. Source of these receptors: a woman aged 18 to 35 in good health.

The chain is built from TRBV19 and TRBJ1-1, with no clear D. Trimming pared 3 bases from V and 5 bases from J, leaving 10 bases between. Germline values: CDR1 LNHDA, CDR2 SQIVND (reference sequence). CDR3 size: 13 residues. The CDR3 DNA reads as TGTGCCAGTAGTATTACAACGGGGACTGAAGCTTTCTTT. It specifies CASSITTGTEAFF.

The rearrangement joins TRBV7-6 to TRBJ2-1; D perhaps matches TRBD2 (7 bases). Trimming cost V 5 bases and J 4 bases, with 18 bases left between them. This CDR3 spans 16 amino acids. CDR1 SGHVS and CDR2 FNYEAQ come from the germline V gene. The CDR3 DNA is TGTGCCAGCAGCCCCCGGGGCAGGGGACTATACAATGAGCAGTTCTTC. The encoded protein is CASSPRGRGLYNEQFF.

This chain uses TRBV7-2 with TRBJ1-5; unclear D gene. The germline V gene has CDR1 SGHTA and CDR2 FQGNSA. Trimming removed 1 base at V and 4 bases at J, with 5 bases between. The CDR3 is 13 amino acids. The CDR3 loop is CASSLDPNQPQHF. CDR3 DNA: TGTGCCAGCAGCTTAGACCCTAATCAGCCCCAGCATTTT.

The genes are TRBV19 and TRBJ1-5, with 7 bases matching TRBD1. V was pared by 5 bases and J by 1 base, with 5 bases of the junction left unmatched. The CDR3 is 15 amino acids. Germline CDR1 LNHDA, CDR2 SQIVND (reference sequence). The CDR3 nucleotides are TGTGCCAGTAGTTCACAGGGGACCAGCAATCAGCCCCAGCATTTT. This sequence encodes CASSSQGTSNQPQHF.

The chain uses TRBV5-1 and TRBJ2-7; 14 nucleotides agree with TRBD2. CDR1 SGHRS and CDR2 YFSETQ come from the germline V gene. The CDR3 totals 17 residues. Unmatched junction bases numbered 7, after V lost 2 bases and J lost 3 bases. The CDR3 here is CASSLMTSGRAYYEQYF. The CDR3 DNA reads as TGCGCCAGCAGCTTAATGACTAGCGGGAGGGCCTACTACGAGCAGTACTTC.

CDR3 in DNA: TGTGCCAGCAGCCTGGGACAGAGCTATGGCTACACCTTC. Translated, it gives CASSLGQSYGYTF. The chain is built from TRBV28 and TRBJ1-2; 7 bases fit TRBD1. Per the germline V gene, CDR1 is MDHEN and CDR2 is SYDVKM. The V segment lost 6 bases and the J segment 4 bases; nucleotides outside the gene matches: 5. The CDR3 is made up of 13 amino acids.

The chain uses TRBV3-1 (or the pseudogene TRBV3-2) and TRBJ1-2; D is uncertain. CDR3 length: 14 amino acids. The germline V gene encodes CDR1 LGHDT and CDR2 YNNKEL (reference sequence). Between the trimmed V and J ends, which lost 0 bases and 14 bases, there was a span of 19 bases. The CDR3 coding sequence is TGTGCCAGCAGCCAAGAAGGAGCCTCATCCGCGGGTACCTTC. This codes for CASSQEGASSAGTF.

CDR3 coding DNA: TGTGCCAGCAGCCCTCTGGGACAGGGATTGTCCTATGGCTACACCTTC. It specifies CASSPLGQGLSYGYTF. V and J are TRBV7-2 and TRBJ1-2, with 9 bases fitting TRBD1. V lost 5 bases, J lost 4 bases, and 11 bases stayed unmatched. The CDR3 length is 16 residues. The germline gives CDR1 SGHTA, CDR2 FQGNSA.

This chain joins TRBV2 and TRBJ1-1; no clear D gene. CDR1 and CDR2 from the germline V gene are SNHLY and FYNNEI. The CDR3 loop spans 15 amino acids. V was shortened by 6 bases and J by 0 bases, with 14 bases between the two germline ends. This chain's CDR3 is CASRFEGNMNTEAFF. DNA of the CDR3: TGTGCCAGCAGGTTCGAGGGCAACATGAACACTGAAGCTTTCTTT. The whole variable domain, filled in from reference TRBV2 and TRBJ1-1, reads EPEVTQTPSHQVTQMGQEVILRCVPISNHLYFYWYRQILGQKVEFLVSFYNNEISEKSEIFDDQFSVERPDGSNFTLKIRSTKLEDSAMYFCASRFEGNMNTEAFFGQGTRLTVV.

The chain recombines TRBV19 with TRBJ2-2; 8 bases match TRBD1. This CDR3 is 15 amino acids long. The germline CDR1 and CDR2 sequences are LNHDA and SQIVND (reference sequence). With V trimmed by 5 bases and J by 5 bases, 7 bases remained unmatched. This chain's CDR3 is CASSPSTGGTGELFF. The CDR3 nucleotides are TGTGCCAGTAGTCCCTCAACAGGGGGGACCGGGGAGCTGTTTTTT.

The chain has TRBV10-3 and TRBJ2-5; 10 bases are a match to TRBD2. Germline-derived CDR1 and CDR2 are ENHRY and SYGVKD. The CDR3 spans 14 residues. With 5 bases clipped from V and 1 base from J, the junction kept 1 base outside the gene matches. The CDR3 nucleotides read TGTGCCATCAGTTCTAGCGGGGGCCAAGAGACCCAGTACTTC. This codes for CAISSSGGQETQYF.

This rearrangement joins TRBV3-1 (or the pseudogene TRBV3-2) to TRBJ2-7, with no clear D. The germline gives CDR1 LGHDT, CDR2 YNNKEL (reference sequence). The CDR3 loop spans 11 amino acids. Trimming removed 1 base at V and 6 bases at J, with 4 bases between. CDR3 nucleotide sequence: TGTGCCAGCAGCCAAGGGGTCGAGCAGTACTTC. The encoded protein is CASSQGVEQYF.

This clone came up once. The V call is TRBV4-1, the J call TRBJ1-4; TRBD1 matches 7 bases. The length of the CDR3 is 17 residues. CDR1 and CDR2 (germline): MGHRA, YSYEKL. Trimming removed 0 bases from V and 1 base from J; junction bases left unmatched: 5. This chain's CDR3 is CASSQDRGGLTNEKLFF. CDR3 sequence (DNA): TGCGCCAGCAGCCAAGATCGAGGGGGCCTAACTAATGAAAAACTGTTTTTT.

This chain uses TRBV6-6 with TRBJ1-1, with D unclear. The CDR3 length is 16 residues. The V and J ends lost 7 bases and 1 base respectively, with 19 bases between them. CDR1 and CDR2 from the germline V gene are MNHNY and SVGAGI (reference sequence). DNA for the CDR3: TGTGCCAGCACCAAATCGGGGTTTTCCACGAACACTGAAGCTTTCTTT. It codes for CASTKSGFSTNTEAFF.

This chain connects TRBV6-2 or TRBV6-3 to TRBJ2-5, with 9 bases lining up with TRBD1. The CDR3 loop spans 15 amino acids. With 2 bases clipped from V and 0 bases from J, the junction kept 1 base outside the gene matches. Germline V lookup: CDR1 MNHEY, CDR2 SVGEGT. CDR3 loop: CASSYGDRDQETQYF. CDR3 nucleotides: TGTGCCAGCAGTTACGGGGACAGGGACCAAGAGACCCAGTACTTC.

The chain couples TRBV10-3 to TRBJ2-5, with TRBD1 as a possible D gene (6 bases). Germline V CDR1 and CDR2: ENHRY, SYGVKD. The CDR3 contains 14 residues. Trimming shortened V by 6 bases and J by 5 bases, and 16 bases separated the two germline ends. This chain's CDR3 is CAISDRPREETQYF. The DNA for the CDR3 is TGTGCCATCAGCGACAGGCCACGCGAGGAGACCCAGTACTTC.

The V call is TRBV11-3, the J call TRBJ1-1, with a tentative D call TRBD1 (6 bases). The V end was cut by 5 bases, the J end by 4 bases, with 14 bases between. The germline V gene has CDR1 SGHNT and CDR2 YENEEA. The CDR3 extends over 14 amino acids. The CDR3 region has the DNA TGTGCCAGCAGCCCTGACGGAGGGGGCACTGAAGCTTTCTTT. Translated, it gives CASSPDGGGTEAFF. The entire variable domain, with the rest obtained from reference TRBV11-3 and TRBJ1-1, is as follows: EAGVVQSPRYKIIEKKQPVAFWCNPISGHNTLYWYLQNLGQGPELLIRYENEEAVDDSQLPKDRFSAERLKGVDSTLKIQPAELGDSAVYLCASSPDGGGTEAFFGQGTRLTVV.

The chain combines TRBV7-9 with TRBJ1-2, with 8 positions matching TRBD1. The germline gives CDR1 SEHNR, CDR2 FQNEAQ (reference sequence). This CDR3 is built from 16 residues. V lost 5 bases, J lost 7 bases, and 15 bases stayed unmatched. The CDR3 nucleotides are TGTGCCAGCAGCCCCCTAATCGGACAGGGTCAGGTTGGCTACACCTTC. Translating it yields CASSPLIGQGQVGYTF. Full variable domain (remainder filled in from reference TRBV7-9 and TRBJ1-2): DTGVSQNPRHKITKRGQNVTFRCDPISEHNRLYWYRQTLGQGPEFLTYFQNEAQLEKSRLLSDRFSAERPKGSFSTLEIQRTEQGDSAMYLCASSPLIGQGQVGYTFGSGTRLTVV.

The chain recombines TRBV6-2 or TRBV6-3 with TRBJ1-1; D gene ambiguous. Germline lookup yields CDR1 MNHEY and CDR2 SVGEGT. The CDR3 consists of 13 residues. V lost 5 bases to trimming and J lost 14 bases, with 21 bases between them. The CDR3: CASSSHEIRANFF. CDR3 in DNA: TGTGCCAGCAGTAGTCACGAGATAAGGGCCAACTTCTTT.

The CDR3 is CASSLIGGGSYNEQFF. The CDR3 DNA follows: TGTGCCAGCAGTTTAATAGGGGGTGGGTCCTACAATGAGCAGTTCTTC. The genes are TRBV27 and TRBJ2-1; D may be TRBD1 (6 bases). CDR3 length: 16 amino acids. Trimming cost V 2 bases and J 1 base, with 12 bases left between them. CDR1 is MNHEY and CDR2 is SMNVEV in the germline V gene (reference sequence).

This clone was detected only once. V and J are TRBV24-1 and TRBJ2-3; D possibly corresponds to TRBD2 (5 bases). Germline loops: CDR1 KGHDR, CDR2 SFDVKD. There are 12 residues in the CDR3. Trimming stripped 3 bases from V and 11 bases from J, with 11 bases between. CDR3 sequence reads: CATSDVGVGQYF. The CDR3 bases are TGTGCCACCAGTGATGTGGGAGTGGGGCAGTATTTT.